The clone carrying this T cell receptor (beta chain) was seen just once. The study separated CD4+ cells into CD45RA+ naive and CD45RA-negative memory subsets. This sample was included in a study of shared clonotypes between healthy human individuals. Overall study context: Per donor, CD8 memory used one plate, CD8 naive used two, CD4 memory used three and CD4 naive used three.

V lost 8 bases to trimming and J lost 0 bases; unmatched junction nucleotides: 5. Germline CDR1 is ENHRY and CDR2 is SYGVKD. The CDR3 has 16 amino acids. The assay was run at deep level. Sorted-subset replicate PCRs used about 0.2 ug DNA, 30,000 or so T cell genomes. Measured with immunoSEQ multiplex PCR; TCRdb has only the in-frame clones, and not every one. Of over 1.5 million clones listed, 95% to 99% are singletons. The sequencing sample was made of naive CD4+ T cells sorted from blood. Subset of the sample: CD45RA+ positively selected. This clonotype was sampled from a man aged 25 to 45 in good health. V and J are TRBV10-3 and TRBJ2-3; 13 bases fit TRBD2. The CDR3 DNA reads as TGTGCCATCGGAGGGACTAGCGGGACGAGCACAGATACGCAGTATTTT. This encodes CAIGGTSGTSTDTQYF.